This TCR beta chain is from a study of blood T cell repertoires in COVID-19. Study summary: Specimens from acute and convalescent COVID-19 originated in the United States, Italy and Spain.

Losses at the gene ends were 5 bases for V and 4 bases for J; bases not matched to a gene: 10. The germline V gene encodes CDR1 MGHRA and CDR2 YSYEKL. The CDR3 runs to 17 residues. Clones were sequenced by immunoSEQ multiplex PCR, and TCRdb holds only the in-frame ones, with some missing. The repertoire holds 40,000 to 55,000 clones, with 85% to 90% as singletons. J is TRBJ2-3 and V is TRBV4-1; 12 positions agree with TRBD2. This TCR came from a human donor in a cohort sampled during active COVID-19. The sequenced sample was peripheral blood. The chain's CDR3 is CASSVTSGGRRADTQYF. As DNA, the CDR3 is TGCGCCAGCAGCGTTACTAGCGGGGGGCGCCGGGCAGATACGCAGTATTTT.